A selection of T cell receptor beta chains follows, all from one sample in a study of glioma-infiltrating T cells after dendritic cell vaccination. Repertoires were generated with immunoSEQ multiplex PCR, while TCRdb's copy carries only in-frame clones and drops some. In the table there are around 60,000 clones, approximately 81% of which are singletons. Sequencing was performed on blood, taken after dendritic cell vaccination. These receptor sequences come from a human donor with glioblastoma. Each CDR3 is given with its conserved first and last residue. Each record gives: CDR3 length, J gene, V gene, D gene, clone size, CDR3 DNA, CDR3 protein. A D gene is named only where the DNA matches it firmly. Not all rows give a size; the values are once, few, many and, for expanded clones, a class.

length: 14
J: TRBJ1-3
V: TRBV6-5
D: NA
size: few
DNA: TGTGCCAGCACTTCCGACCGGGGTCGGGCCACCATATATTTT
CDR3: CASTSDRGRATIYF

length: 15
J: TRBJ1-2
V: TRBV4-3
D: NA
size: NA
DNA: TGCGCCAGCAGCCATACCCCCGCGGGTATTGATGGCTACACCTTC
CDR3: CASSHTPAGIDGYTF

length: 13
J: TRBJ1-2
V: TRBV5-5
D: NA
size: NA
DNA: TGTGCCAGCAGCTTGGAATGGGGCCATGGCTACACCTTC
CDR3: CASSLEWGHGYTF

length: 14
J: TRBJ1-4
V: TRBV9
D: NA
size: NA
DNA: TGTGCCAGCAGCGTAGACGGACAGAATGAAAAACTGTTTTTT
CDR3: CASSVDGQNEKLFF

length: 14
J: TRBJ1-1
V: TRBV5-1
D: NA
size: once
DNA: TGCGCCAGCAGCAATTTCCCTACGAACACTGAAGCTTTCTTT
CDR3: CASSNFPTNTEAFF

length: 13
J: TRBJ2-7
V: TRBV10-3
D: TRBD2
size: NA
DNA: TGTGCCATCAACCCGGGAGGGTCCTACGAGCAGTACTTC
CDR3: CAINPGGSYEQYF

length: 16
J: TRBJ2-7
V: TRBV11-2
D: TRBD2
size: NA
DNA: TGTGCCAGCAGCTTAGAGCTAGCGGGGGTCGCCTACGAGCAGTACTTC
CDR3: CASSLELAGVAYEQYF

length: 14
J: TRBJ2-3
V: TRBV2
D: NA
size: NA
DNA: TGTGCCAGCATGACCGGGATCCACACAGATACGCAGTATTTT
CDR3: CASMTGIHTDTQYF

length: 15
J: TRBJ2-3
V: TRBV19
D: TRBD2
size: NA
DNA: TGTGCCAGTAGTATGGTGAGCGGGGTTGTAGATACGCAGTATTTT
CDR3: CASSMVSGVVDTQYF

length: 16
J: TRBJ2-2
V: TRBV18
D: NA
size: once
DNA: TGTGCCAGCTCACCAAAAAAGACAGGGAACACCGGGGAGCTGTTTTTT
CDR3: CASSPKKTGNTGELFF

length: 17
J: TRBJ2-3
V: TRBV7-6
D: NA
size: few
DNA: TGTGCCAGCAGCTTAGCGCCGGCGGGGGCTCCCCCAGATACGCAGTATTTT
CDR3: CASSLAPAGAPPDTQYF

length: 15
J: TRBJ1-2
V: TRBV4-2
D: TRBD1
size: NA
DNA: TGTGCCAGCAGCCAAGTCGGGACAGGGGGGGATGGCTACACCTTC
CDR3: CASSQVGTGGDGYTF